This T cell receptor (beta chain) stems from a study of blood T cell repertoires in COVID-19. Overall study context: Sources were T cells, B-cell-depleted T cells, or PBMCs; the material itself was cDNA or gDNA.

Using immunoSEQ multiplex PCR, the repertoire was profiled, and TCRdb retains in-frame clones only, with some absent. The repertoire has around 27,000 clones, approximately 94% of them found once; the top ten carry about 4%. Trimming took 2 bases from V and 1 from J; bases not matched to a gene: 2. The CDR3 runs 16 residues. Germline CDR1 SGHAT, CDR2 FQNNGV. The receptor was derived from a human donor with active COVID-19. The donor label of this sample is uncertain. Material: peripheral blood. The chain is built from TRBV11-2 and TRBJ2-1; 10 nucleotides align to TRBD1. CDR3 region: CASSLRTGGSYNEQFF. DNA for the CDR3: TGTGCCAGCAGCTTAAGGACAGGGGGTTCCTACAATGAGCAGTTCTTC.